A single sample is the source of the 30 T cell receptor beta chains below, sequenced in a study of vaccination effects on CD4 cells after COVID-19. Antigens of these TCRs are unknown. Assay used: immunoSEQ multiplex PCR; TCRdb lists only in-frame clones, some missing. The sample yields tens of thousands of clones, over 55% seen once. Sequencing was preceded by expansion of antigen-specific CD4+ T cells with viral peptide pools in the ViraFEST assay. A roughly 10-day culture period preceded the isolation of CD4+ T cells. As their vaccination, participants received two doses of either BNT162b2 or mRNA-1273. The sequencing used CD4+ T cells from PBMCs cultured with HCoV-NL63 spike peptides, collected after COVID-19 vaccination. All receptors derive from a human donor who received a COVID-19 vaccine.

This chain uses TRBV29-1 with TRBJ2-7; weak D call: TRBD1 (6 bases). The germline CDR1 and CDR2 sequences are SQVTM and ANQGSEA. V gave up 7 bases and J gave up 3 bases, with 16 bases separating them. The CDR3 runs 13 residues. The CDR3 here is CSGASGHHYEQYF. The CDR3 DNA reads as TGCAGCGGAGCCTCGGGACACCACTACGAGCAGTACTTC.

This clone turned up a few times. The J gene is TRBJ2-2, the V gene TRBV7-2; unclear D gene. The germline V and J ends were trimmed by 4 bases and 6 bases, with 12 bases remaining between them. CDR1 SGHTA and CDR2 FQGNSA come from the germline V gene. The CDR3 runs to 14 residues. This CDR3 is CASSYPADAGELFF. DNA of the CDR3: TGTGCCAGCAGCTATCCCGCCGATGCCGGGGAGCTGTTTTTT.

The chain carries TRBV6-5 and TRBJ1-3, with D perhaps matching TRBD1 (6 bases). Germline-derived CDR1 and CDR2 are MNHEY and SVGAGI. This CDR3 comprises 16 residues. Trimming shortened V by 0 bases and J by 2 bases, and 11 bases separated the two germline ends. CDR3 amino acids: CASSYSAGAAGNTIYF. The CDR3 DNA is TGTGCCAGCAGTTACTCAGCGGGGGCGGCTGGAAACACCATATATTTT.

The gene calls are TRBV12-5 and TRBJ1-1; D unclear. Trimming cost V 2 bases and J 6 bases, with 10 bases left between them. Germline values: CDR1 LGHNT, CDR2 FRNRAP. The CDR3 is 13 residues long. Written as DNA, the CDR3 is TGTGCTAGTGGTTTGACCCCGGGTCCTGAAGCTTTCTTT. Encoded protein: CASGLTPGPEAFF.

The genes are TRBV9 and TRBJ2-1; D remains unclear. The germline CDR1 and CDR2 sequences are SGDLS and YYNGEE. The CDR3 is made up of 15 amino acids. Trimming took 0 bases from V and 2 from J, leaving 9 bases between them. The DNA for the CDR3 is TGTGCCAGCAGCGTAGACCTGAAGACCTACAATGAGCAGTTCTTC. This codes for CASSVDLKTYNEQFF.

The CDR3 DNA follows: TGTGCCATCGCCGCCAGCGGGGCCTACGAGCAGTACTTC. Encoded protein: CAIAASGAYEQYF. The chain links TRBV10-3 to TRBJ2-7; 7 bases are a match to TRBD2. Germline values: CDR1 ENHRY, CDR2 SYGVKD. CDR3 length: 13 residues. Trimming took 8 bases from V and 2 from J; bases not matched to a gene: 6.

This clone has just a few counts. The CDR3 DNA reads TGTGCCAGCAGTGCAATGGGGGGAACGAGGCCCCAGCATTTT. This translates into CASSAMGGTRPQHF. This chain connects TRBV2 to TRBJ1-5, with a tentative D call TRBD1 (5 bases). This CDR3 is built from 14 residues. From germline, CDR1 is SNHLY and CDR2 FYNNEI. Trimming left V 4 bases short and J 9 bases short, with 16 bases between.

The CDR3: CASSPGTGIHEQYF. CDR3 nucleotide sequence: TGTGCCAGCAGCCCCGGGACAGGGATCCACGAGCAGTACTTC. The rearrangement joins TRBV5-5 to TRBJ2-7; 9 bases are shared with TRBD1. This CDR3 comprises 14 residues. Losses at the gene ends were 4 bases for V and 5 bases for J; bases not matched to a gene: 7. The germline V gene encodes CDR1 SGHKS and CDR2 YYEKEE (reference sequence).

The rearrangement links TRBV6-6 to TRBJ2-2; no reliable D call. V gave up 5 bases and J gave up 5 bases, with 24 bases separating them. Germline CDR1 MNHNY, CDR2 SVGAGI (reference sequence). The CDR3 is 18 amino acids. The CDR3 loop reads CASSQATSFAWRTGELFF. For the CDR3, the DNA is TGTGCCAGCAGTCAGGCCACCAGTTTTGCCTGGCGGACCGGGGAGCTGTTTTTT.

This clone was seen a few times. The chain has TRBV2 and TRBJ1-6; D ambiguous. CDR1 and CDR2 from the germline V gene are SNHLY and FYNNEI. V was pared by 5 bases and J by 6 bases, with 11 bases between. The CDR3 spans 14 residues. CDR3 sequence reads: CASSLGRSNSPLHF. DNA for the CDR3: TGTGCCAGCAGTCTCGGGAGGAGTAATTCACCCCTCCACTTT. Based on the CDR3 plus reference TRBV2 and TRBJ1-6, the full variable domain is EPEVTQTPSHQVTQMGQEVILRCVPISNHLYFYWYRQILGQKVEFLVSFYNNEISEKSEIFDDQFSVERPDGSNFTLKIRSTKLEDSAMYFCASSLGRSNSPLHFGNGTRLTVT.

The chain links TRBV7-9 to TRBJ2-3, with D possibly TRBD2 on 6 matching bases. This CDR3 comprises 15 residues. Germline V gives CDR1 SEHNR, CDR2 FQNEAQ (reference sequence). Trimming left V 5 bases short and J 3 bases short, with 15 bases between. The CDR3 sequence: CASSPAGGVTDTQYF. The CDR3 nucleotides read TGTGCCAGCAGCCCCGCGGGCGGGGTGACAGATACGCAGTATTTT.

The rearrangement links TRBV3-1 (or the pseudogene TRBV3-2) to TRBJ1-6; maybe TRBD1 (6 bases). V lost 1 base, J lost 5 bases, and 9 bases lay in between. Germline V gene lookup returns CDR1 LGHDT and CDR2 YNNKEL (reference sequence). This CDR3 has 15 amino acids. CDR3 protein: CASSQGTGNNSPLHF. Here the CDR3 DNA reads TGTGCCAGCAGCCAAGGAACAGGGAATAATTCACCCCTCCACTTT.

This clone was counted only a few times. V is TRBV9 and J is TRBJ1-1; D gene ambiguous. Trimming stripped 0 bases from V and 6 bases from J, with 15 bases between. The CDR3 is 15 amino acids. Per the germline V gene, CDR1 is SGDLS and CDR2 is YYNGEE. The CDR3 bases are TGTGCCAGCAGCGTAGCGGGGTGGGAGGTCGCTGAAGCTTTCTTT. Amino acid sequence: CASSVAGWEVAEAFF.

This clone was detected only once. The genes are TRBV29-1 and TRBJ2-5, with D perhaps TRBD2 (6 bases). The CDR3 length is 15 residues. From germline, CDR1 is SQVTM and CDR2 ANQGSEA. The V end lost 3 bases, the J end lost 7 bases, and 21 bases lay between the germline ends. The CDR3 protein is CSVESPTHVGGTQYF. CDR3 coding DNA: TGCAGCGTTGAGTCCCCAACTCACGTGGGGGGGACCCAGTACTTC.

The CDR3 DNA sequence: TGTGCCAGCAGCTTACGGGAAACTGGGGCCAACGTCCTGACTTTC. Protein: CASSLRETGANVLTF. The rearrangement uses TRBV7-8 and TRBJ2-6; D might be TRBD2 (5 bases). The CDR3 covers 15 residues. Germline V CDR1 and CDR2: SGHVS, FQNEAQ. V was trimmed by 2 bases and J by 2 bases, leaving 7 bases between them.

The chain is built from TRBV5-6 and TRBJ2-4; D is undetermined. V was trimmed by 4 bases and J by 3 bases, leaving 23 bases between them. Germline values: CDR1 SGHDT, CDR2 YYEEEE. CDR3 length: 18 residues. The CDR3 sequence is CASSPRRFEVVGKNIQYF. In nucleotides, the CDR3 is TGTGCCAGCAGCCCCCGGCGGTTTGAGGTTGTTGGCAAAAACATTCAGTACTTC.

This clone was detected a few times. The DNA of the CDR3 is TGTGCCAGCAGCCAGCGGGGGCACACAGATACGCAGTATTTT. As protein: CASSQRGHTDTQYF. The chain employs TRBV14 and TRBJ2-3; possibly TRBD2 for D (7 bases). The CDR3 is made up of 14 amino acids. Trimming shortened V by 3 bases and J by 2 bases, and 9 bases separated the two germline ends. Germline CDR1 and CDR2: SGHDN and FVKESK.

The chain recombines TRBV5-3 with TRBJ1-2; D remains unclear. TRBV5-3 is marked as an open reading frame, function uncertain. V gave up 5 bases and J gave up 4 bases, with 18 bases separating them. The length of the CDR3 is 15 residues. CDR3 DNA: TGTGCCAGAAGACACCTCAGCCCCTCGGTCTATGGCTACACCTTC. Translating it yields CARRHLSPSVYGYTF.

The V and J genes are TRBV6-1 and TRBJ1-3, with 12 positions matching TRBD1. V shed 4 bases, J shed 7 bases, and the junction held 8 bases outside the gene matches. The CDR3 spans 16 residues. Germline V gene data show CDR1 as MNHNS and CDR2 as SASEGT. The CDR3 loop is CASSVLPGQGANTIYF. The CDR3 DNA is TGTGCCAGCAGTGTTTTACCGGGACAGGGGGCTAACACCATATATTTT.

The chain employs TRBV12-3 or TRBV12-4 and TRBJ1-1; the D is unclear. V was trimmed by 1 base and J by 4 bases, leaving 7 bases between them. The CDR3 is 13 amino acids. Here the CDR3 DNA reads TGTGCCAGCAGTTTAGGGGTCGCCACTGAAGCTTTCTTT. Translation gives CASSLGVATEAFF.

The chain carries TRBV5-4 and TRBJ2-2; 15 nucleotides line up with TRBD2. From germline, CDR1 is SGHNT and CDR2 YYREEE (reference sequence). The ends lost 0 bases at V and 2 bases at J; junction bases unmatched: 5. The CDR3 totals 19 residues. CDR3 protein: CASSLGGLAGGPNTGELFF. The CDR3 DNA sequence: TGTGCCAGCAGCTTGGGGGGACTAGCGGGAGGACCTAACACCGGGGAGCTGTTTTTT.

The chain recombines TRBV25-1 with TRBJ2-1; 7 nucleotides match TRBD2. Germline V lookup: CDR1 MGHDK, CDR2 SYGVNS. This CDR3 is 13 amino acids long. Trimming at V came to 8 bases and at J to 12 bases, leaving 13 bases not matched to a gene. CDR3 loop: CASGPGLGPRQFF. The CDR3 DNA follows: TGTGCCAGCGGTCCTGGACTAGGACCGCGGCAGTTCTTC.

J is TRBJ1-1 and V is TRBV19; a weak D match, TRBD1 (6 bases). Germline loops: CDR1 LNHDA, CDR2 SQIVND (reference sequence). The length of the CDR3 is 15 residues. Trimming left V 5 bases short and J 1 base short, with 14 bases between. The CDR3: CASSLYEGGNTEAFF. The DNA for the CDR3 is TGTGCCAGTAGTCTGTATGAAGGGGGGAACACTGAAGCTTTCTTT.

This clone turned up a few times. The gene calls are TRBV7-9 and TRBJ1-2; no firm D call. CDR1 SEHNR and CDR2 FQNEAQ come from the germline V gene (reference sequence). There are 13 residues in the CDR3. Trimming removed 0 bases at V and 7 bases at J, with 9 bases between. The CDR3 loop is CASSLAEGRGYTF. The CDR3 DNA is TGTGCCAGCAGCTTAGCCGAGGGTCGTGGCTACACCTTC.

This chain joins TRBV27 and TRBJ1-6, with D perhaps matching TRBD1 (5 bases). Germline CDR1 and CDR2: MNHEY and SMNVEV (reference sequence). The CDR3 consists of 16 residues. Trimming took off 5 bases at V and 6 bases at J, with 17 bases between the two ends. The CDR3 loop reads CASSPNVGVGNSPLHF. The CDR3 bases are TGTGCCAGCAGTCCAAACGTGGGGGTAGGTAATTCACCCCTCCACTTT.

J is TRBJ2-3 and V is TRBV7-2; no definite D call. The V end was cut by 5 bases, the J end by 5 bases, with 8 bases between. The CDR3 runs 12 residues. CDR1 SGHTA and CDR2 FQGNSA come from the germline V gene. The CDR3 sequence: CASSRSRDTQYF. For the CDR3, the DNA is TGTGCCAGCAGCCGGAGTAGAGATACGCAGTATTTT. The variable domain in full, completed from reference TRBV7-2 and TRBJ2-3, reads GAGVSQSPSNKVTEKGKDVELRCDPISGHTALYWYRQSLGQGLEFLIYFQGNSAPDKSGLPSDRFSAERTGGSVSTLTIQRTQQEDSAVYLCASSRSRDTQYFGPGTRLTVL.

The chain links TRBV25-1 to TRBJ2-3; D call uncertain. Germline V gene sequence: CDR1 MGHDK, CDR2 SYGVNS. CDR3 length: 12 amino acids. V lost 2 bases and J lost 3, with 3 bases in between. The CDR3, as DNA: TGTGCCAGCAGTGAACAGACAGATACGCAGTATTTT. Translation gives CASSEQTDTQYF.

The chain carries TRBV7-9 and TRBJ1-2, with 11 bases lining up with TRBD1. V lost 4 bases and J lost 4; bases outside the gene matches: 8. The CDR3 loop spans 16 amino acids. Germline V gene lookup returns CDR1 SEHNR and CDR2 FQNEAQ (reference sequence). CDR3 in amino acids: CASSSGQGALGYGYTF. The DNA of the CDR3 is TGTGCCAGCAGCTCCGGACAGGGGGCGCTTGGCTATGGCTACACCTTC.

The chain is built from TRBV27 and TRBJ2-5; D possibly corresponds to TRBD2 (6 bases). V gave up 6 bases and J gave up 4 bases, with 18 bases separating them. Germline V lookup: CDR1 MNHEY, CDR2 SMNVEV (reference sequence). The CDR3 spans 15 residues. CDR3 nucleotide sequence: TGTGCCAGCAGGCCGACCCCCGGGAGCGGAGAGACCCAGTACTTC. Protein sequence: CASRPTPGSGETQYF.

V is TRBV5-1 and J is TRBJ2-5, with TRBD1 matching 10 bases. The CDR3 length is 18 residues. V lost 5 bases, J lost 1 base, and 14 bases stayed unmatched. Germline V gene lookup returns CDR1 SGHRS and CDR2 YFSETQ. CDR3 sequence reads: CASSRGQGYSRAQETQYF. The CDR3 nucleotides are TGCGCCAGCAGTAGGGGACAGGGGTACAGCCGGGCCCAAGAGACCCAGTACTTC.